The 3 T cell receptor beta chains below all came from one sample that was sequenced in a study of T-cell memory formation after mild COVID-19. MiXCR was run by TCRdb on the 5' RACE reads, yielding one entry per CDR3 protein. Among fewer than 400,000 distinct CDR3 sequences listed, 10% to 15% were seen once. The source material was PBMCs or a T cell subset sorted from them (not recorded which). The receptors come from a young man who had mild COVID-19 (a few samples of this study predate the infection). Cell type and time point are not known.

This clonotype was seen only a few times. This chain uses TRBV6-6 with TRBJ2-5; 9 nucleotides line up with TRBD1. Germline loops: CDR1 MNHNY, CDR2 SVGAGI (reference sequence). The V gene end was trimmed by 2 bases and the J gene end by 4 bases; junction bases not matched to a gene: 8. This CDR3 spans 16 amino acids. The CDR3 reads CASSYGPGQGVETQYF. DNA for the CDR3: TGTGCCAGCAGTTACGGACCGGGACAGGGAGTAGAGACCCAGTACTTC.

This clonotype was seen ten or more times. The V call is TRBV7-2, the J call TRBJ1-1, with 7 bases lining up with TRBD1. The germline CDR1 and CDR2 sequences are SGHTA and FQGNSA. The CDR3 runs 13 residues. V lost 3 bases to trimming and J lost 4 bases; unmatched junction nucleotides: 2. CDR3 in DNA: TGTGCCAGCAGCTTGAACAGGGGCACTGAAGCTTTCTTT. Residues: CASSLNRGTEAFF.

Concerning this clonotype: The junction departs from germline at one end; a sequencing error may be responsible. V usage is TRBV7-6 and J usage is TRBJ2-3, with D perhaps matching TRBD2 (6 bases). The CDR3 runs 16 residues. The germline CDR1 and CDR2 sequences are SGHVS and FNYEAQ. This CDR3 is CARSFGGAGRTDTQYF. CDR3 sequence (DNA): TGTGCCAGAAGCTTTGGGGGAGCGGGCCGCACAGATACGCAGTATTTT.